This T cell receptor beta chain was recovered during a study of T cell responses to AZD1222 COVID-19 vaccine (dated by TCRdb to the early 2020s). Turning to the overall study: AZD1222 recipients whose second dose came at about 4 weeks and those whose second dose came at about 12 weeks were combined into one group, since spike-specific TCR depth and breadth did not differ between the two schedules. A total of around 240 trial participants underwent TCR sequencing, of whom 207 received two doses of AZD1222 and 26 received two doses of the MenACWY control vaccine. Trial participants were enrolled into age subgroups of 18-55, 56-69 and 70-plus years, which contained approximately 150, 28 and 58 TCR-sequenced participants, respectively. Overall study outcomes, separate from this receptor: The 56-69-year group was small, and its depth increase did not reach significance, likely because of low power. Conclusions about previously exposed vaccinees were limited because only a handful of AZD1222 recipients were SARS-CoV-2 seropositive at baseline. Vaccine-associated CD4 TCRs spanned the whole spike protein, with dominant responses in regions 160-218 and 743-854. No day 14 peak-response samples were available, so repertoires were characterized only after the peak T cell response. After two AZD1222 doses, spike-specific TCR breadth and depth were significantly higher than at day 0 and than in MenACWY recipients. Participants were mostly white British and included more females than males, and it was suggested by the authors that clonal diversity may have been underestimated. Reportedly, close to half of the unique spike-specific TCRs recognized epitopes lying outside the regions that are mutated in the B.1.351 and B.1.1.7 variants.

Concerning this clone itself: Its cognate antigen has yet to be identified. Qualities for individual bases were not recorded, and no much larger clone is one base off.

The CDR3 regions of human TCRbeta chains were subjected to immunosequencing. As for the authors' bioinformatics: Repertoire TCRs were matched against a reference library of SARS-CoV-2-specific TCRs generated with the MIRA antigen-specificity platform. Breadth meant the fraction of unique TCRs that were SARS-CoV-2-associated, whereas depth meant the fraction of total T cells that were SARS-CoV-2-associated. Each spike-specific TCR was assigned to its reactive spike region and to a CD4 or CD8 class using the MIRA data. Log10-transformed breadth and depth values were compared by one-way ANOVA with Sidak's multiple comparisons tests. TCRdb limited this immuneACCESS table to in-frame rearrangements with V and J called. A share of clones is missing; checked studies link under half to unresolved V genes, and the rest is unexplained. The D gene and trimming were derived from the DNA, and the V and J assignments and clone size from that table. In this sample the table shows about 100,000 clones, around 90% of which occur a single time. The ten largest clones add up to over 15% of the sample.

According to the study, the label for this sample's time point signals: baseline before first vaccination. Vaccinee samples were obtained from the UK trials COV001 and COV002, which included a single-blind randomized controlled phase 2/3 trial of AZD1222 (ChAdOx1 nCoV-19) in healthy adults. For TCRbeta chain sequencing, PBMC samples were collected from trial participants at day 0 and at day 28 after the second dose. The source of this sequence is an adult in good health. The material was peripheral blood, obtained on day 0 of AZD1222 vaccination.

The DNA reads TGTGCCAGCAGCCCTCCAATGGGGACAGCGGGAAACACCATATATTTT. Its translation reads: CASSPPMGTAGNTIYF. The chain employs TRBV9 and TRBJ1-3; the junction holds 7 bases that match TRBD1. Clipping removes 4 bases from V and 4 bases from J, with 11 as the unmatched junction base count. CDR1 SGDLS and CDR2 YYNGEE are derived from the germline V gene. The cysteine opens and the phenylalanine closes a CDR3 of 16 amino acids. Only CDR3 DNA remains: 48 bases, in frame from the first base.